One sample yielded the 24 T cell receptor beta chains listed below, sequenced in a study of PD-1 blockade in classical Hodgkin lymphoma. The protocol was immunoSEQ multiplex PCR, while the TCRdb copy is restricted to in-frame clones and leaves out a portion. Altogether roughly 27,000 clones are present, over 55% being singletons, with the ten largest covering 3% to 4.5%. Documented time point: cycle 4 day 1 (C4D1), after around six weeks of nivolumab. All trial patients relapsed after autologous stem cell transplantation. This specimen consisted of peripheral blood mononuclear cells (PBMCs), obtained before the fourth cycle of nivolumab. These receptors all come from a human donor with classical Hodgkin lymphoma.

This clone was observed a handful of times. This rearrangement joins TRBV19 to TRBJ2-6; possible D gene TRBD1, 5 bases. This CDR3 spans 14 amino acids. Trimming cost V 7 bases and J 0 bases, with 7 bases left between them. Germline assignment: CDR1 LNHDA and CDR2 SQIVND (reference sequence). The DNA for the CDR3 is TGTGCCAGTAAAGACAGCTCTGGGGCCAACGTCCTGACTTTC. Its protein product is CASKDSSGANVLTF.

Only a few counts were recorded for this clone. Germline and junction disagree at one end, which may indicate a read error. The chain recombines TRBV11-1 with TRBJ2-7; D may match TRBD1 or TRBD2 (5 bases each). This CDR3 spans 9 amino acids. Germline CDR1 SGHAT, CDR2 FQDESV (reference sequence). The CDR3 DNA reads TGTGCCAGCGGGGGTATGGCGCCCTTC. Translating it yields CASGGMAPF. Variable domain in full (rest from reference TRBV11-1 and TRBJ2-7): EAEVAQSPRYKITEKSQAVAFWCDPISGHATLYWYRQILGQGPELLVQFQDESVVDDSQLPKDRFSAERLKGVDSTLKIQPAELGDSAMYLCASGGMAPFGPGTRLTVT.

This clone was counted a single time. The chain recombines TRBV7-9 with TRBJ2-1, with 7 bases aligning to TRBD2. Germline CDR1 is SEHNR and CDR2 is FQNEAQ (reference sequence). J lost 6 bases, V lost 0 bases, and 5 bases had no gene match. The CDR3 sequence is 15 residues long. The chain's CDR3 is CASSLAGGGSNEQFF. In nucleotides, the CDR3 is TGTGCCAGCAGCTTAGCGGGCGGGGGATCCAATGAGCAGTTCTTC.

Only a few counts were recorded for this clone. The chain is built from TRBV6-1 and TRBJ2-5; TRBD1 matches at 7 bases. Germline values: CDR1 MNHNS, CDR2 SASEGT. This CDR3 is 13 amino acids long. After removal of 7 bases from V and 1 base from J, the junction contained 3 bases not matched to a gene. CDR3 nucleotide sequence: TGTGCCAGCACCAGGGGGATCCAAGAGACCCAGTACTTC. As protein: CASTRGIQETQYF.

The J gene is TRBJ2-5, the V gene TRBV27; TRBD2 aligns across 8 bases. The CDR3 has 15 amino acids. V lost 4 bases, J lost 4 bases, and 8 bases stayed unmatched. CDR1 and CDR2 from the germline V gene are MNHEY and SMNVEV (reference sequence). CDR3 sequence reads: CASSSITSGSETQYF. Here the CDR3 DNA reads TGTGCCAGCAGTTCAATAACTAGCGGATCAGAGACCCAGTACTTC.

The chain employs TRBV11-3 and TRBJ2-2; TRBD1 matches at 8 bases. Looked up from germline, CDR1 is SGHNT and CDR2 is YENEEA. V lost 5 bases, J lost 3 bases, and 8 bases stayed unmatched. This CDR3 comprises 16 residues. The CDR3 reads CASSRQGQVDTGELFF. The DNA for the CDR3 is TGTGCCAGCAGCCGACAGGGACAGGTGGACACCGGGGAGCTGTTTTTT.

The rearrangement joins TRBV14 to TRBJ1-1; D is unclear. Trimming shortened V by 2 bases and J by 3 bases, and 1 base separated the two germline ends. The CDR3 extends over 11 amino acids. Germline V lookup: CDR1 SGHDN, CDR2 FVKESK. The CDR3 DNA follows: TGTGCCAGCAGCCAATACACTGAAGCTTTCTTT. Its translation: CASSQYTEAFF.

The chain uses TRBV30 and TRBJ2-1; 8 nucleotides agree with TRBD2. The CDR3 sequence is 14 residues long. Germline lookup yields CDR1 GTSNPN and CDR2 SVGIG (reference sequence). Trimming at V came to 4 bases and at J to 0 bases, leaving 2 bases not matched to a gene. CDR3 amino acids: CAWIGTSSYNEQFF. CDR3 nucleotide sequence: TGTGCCTGGATTGGGACTAGCTCCTACAATGAGCAGTTCTTC. The variable domain in full, completed from reference TRBV30 and TRBJ2-1, reads SQTIHQWPATLVQPVGSPLSLECTVEGTSNPNLYWYRQAAGRGLQLLFYSVGIGQISSEVPQNLSASRPQDRQFILSSKKLLLSDSGFYLCAWIGTSSYNEQFFGPGTRLTVL.

V is TRBV9 and J is TRBJ1-1, with TRBD1 matching over 7 bases. The CDR3 totals 14 residues. V shed 3 bases and J 1 base; nucleotides not matched to a gene: 3. Germline assignment: CDR1 SGDLS and CDR2 YYNGEE. The DNA of the CDR3 is TGTGCCAGCAGCGCGACAGGGTGGAACACTGAAGCTTTCTTT. This encodes CASSATGWNTEAFF. The full variable domain, in which reference TRBV9 and TRBJ1-1 provide the parts outside the CDR3, is DSGVTQTPKHLITATGQRVTLRCSPRSGDLSVYWYQQSLDQGLQFLIQYYNGEERAKGNILERFSAQQFPDLHSELNLSSLELGDSALYFCASSATGWNTEAFFGQGTRLTVV.

This clone ranks as medium-sized. The genes are TRBV4-3 and TRBJ2-7; 7 positions match TRBD2. The CDR3 spans 15 residues. CDR1 and CDR2 from the germline V gene are LGHNA and YSLEER. Losses at the gene ends were 2 bases for V and 0 bases for J; bases not matched to a gene: 4. The CDR3 region has the DNA TGCGCCAGCAGCCAATCAGCGGGGAGCTCCTACGAGCAGTACTTC. Protein product: CASSQSAGSSYEQYF.

V is TRBV2 and J is TRBJ2-7; a weak D match, TRBD2 (6 bases). From germline, CDR1 is SNHLY and CDR2 FYNNEI. The CDR3 loop spans 15 amino acids. Trimming stripped 1 base from V and 6 bases from J, with 16 bases between. Here the CDR3 DNA reads TGTGCCAGCAGTGAAGACTGGACGGAGGGGTCCGAGCAGTACTTC. It encodes CASSEDWTEGSEQYF.

The chain couples TRBV27 to TRBJ2-3; D is tentatively TRBD1 or TRBD2 (5 bases each). The CDR3 has 14 amino acids. The ends were cut back, 5 bases at V and 8 bases at J, with 17 bases in the middle. Germline V lookup: CDR1 MNHEY, CDR2 SMNVEV (reference sequence). The CDR3 region is CASSPGRHLLTQYF. Written as DNA, the CDR3 is TGTGCCAGCAGTCCGGGACGGCATCTTCTTACGCAGTATTTT.

The chain links TRBV6-1 to TRBJ1-1; D is unresolved. The CDR3 length is 12 residues. Trimming shortened V by 7 bases and J by 3 bases, and 9 bases separated the two germline ends. The germline gives CDR1 MNHNS, CDR2 SASEGT. CDR3 sequence: CASNTAYTEAFF. CDR3 in DNA: TGTGCCAGCAATACAGCCTACACTGAAGCTTTCTTT.

This sequence joins TRBV28 and TRBJ2-7; D remains unclear. The ends were cut back, 4 bases at V and 0 bases at J, with 7 bases in the middle. This CDR3 is 13 amino acids long. Germline-derived CDR1 and CDR2 are MDHEN and SYDVKM. The chain's CDR3 is CASSSGHSYEQYF. CDR3 bases: TGTGCCAGCAGTTCTGGGCACTCCTACGAGCAGTACTTC.

The chain employs TRBV18 and TRBJ1-1; D gene uncertain. The CDR3 consists of 12 residues. The germline CDR1 and CDR2 sequences are KGHSH and LQKENI. V lost 6 bases, J lost 8 bases, and 13 bases lay in between. The CDR3 region is CASSRLGREAFF. The CDR3 DNA is TGTGCCAGCTCGCGTCTGGGCAGAGAAGCTTTCTTT.

V is TRBV5-8 and J is TRBJ2-3; perhaps TRBD1 as D (7 bases). Between the trimmed V and J ends, which lost 4 bases and 2 bases, there was a span of 20 bases. The germline V gene encodes CDR1 SGHTS and CDR2 YDEGEE. The CDR3 length is 17 residues. CDR3 DNA sequence: TGTGCCAGCAGCCGCAGGGGGACTTTCCTACCCACAGATACGCAGTATTTT. It translates to CASSRRGTFLPTDTQYF.

The chain links TRBV19 to TRBJ2-7, with a tentative D call TRBD1 (5 bases). V was trimmed by 4 bases and J by 3 bases, leaving 10 bases between them. Germline CDR1 is LNHDA and CDR2 is SQIVND (reference sequence). The CDR3 contains 13 residues. CDR3 in amino acids: CASSTGNFYEQYF. The CDR3 DNA reads TGTGCCAGTAGTACAGGGAATTTCTACGAGCAGTACTTC. Using reference TRBV19 and TRBJ2-7 for the parts outside the CDR3, the full variable domain is DGGITQSPKYLFRKEGQNVTLSCEQNLNHDAMYWYRQDPGQGLRLIYYSQIVNDFQKGDIAEGYSVSREKKESFPLTVTSAQKNPTAFYLCASSTGNFYEQYFGPGTRLTVT.

This sequence joins TRBV29-1 and TRBJ1-5, with D unclear. V dropped 6 bases and J dropped 9 bases, with 12 bases sitting between them. Per the germline V gene, CDR1 is SQVTM and CDR2 is ANQGSEA. There are 11 residues in the CDR3. The DNA for the CDR3 is TGCAGCGTGCGAACATCGGGGCCCCAGCATTTT. It is translated as CSVRTSGPQHF.

The table lists this clone with a few counts. The genes are TRBV27 and TRBJ2-3, with TRBD2 matching 14 bases. The junction had 5 bases not matched to a gene; V was cut back by 3 bases and J by 6 bases. From germline, CDR1 is MNHEY and CDR2 SMNVEV (reference sequence). This CDR3 comprises 16 residues. The CDR3 region is CASSLTSGGAPDTQYF. The CDR3 nucleotides are TGTGCCAGCAGTTTGACTAGCGGGGGGGCCCCGGATACGCAGTATTTT.

In DNA form, the CDR3 reads TGTGCCAGCCATTCCAGCACAGATACGCAGTATTTT. Residues: CASHSSTDTQYF. The rearrangement uses TRBV27 and TRBJ2-3, with D unresolved. In germline, CDR1 is MNHEY, CDR2 SMNVEV (reference sequence). Trimming removed 8 bases at V and 0 bases at J, with 6 bases between. This CDR3 contains 12 residues.

The rearrangement uses TRBV4-2 and TRBJ2-3; no reliable D call. Trimming removed 0 bases from V and 4 bases from J, with 11 bases in between. This CDR3 is 15 amino acids long. Germline CDR1 is LGHNA and CDR2 is YNFKEQ. The CDR3 loop reads CASSQDVLTSDTQYF. CDR3 bases: TGTGCCAGCAGCCAAGATGTCCTAACGTCAGATACGCAGTATTTT.

The chain uses TRBV7-2 and TRBJ1-3, with a weak D call TRBD1 (6 bases). Trimming took 7 bases from V and 0 from J, leaving 13 bases between them. This CDR3 region has 15 residues. Germline V gives CDR1 SGHTA, CDR2 FQGNSA. In nucleotides, the CDR3 is TGTGCCAGCACCCCAGAGGGGGTCTCTGGAAACACCATATATTTT. Encoded protein: CASTPEGVSGNTIYF.

The V call is TRBV14, the J call TRBJ2-7; 8 bases are a match to TRBD2. The CDR3 loop spans 14 amino acids. V shed 4 bases and J 5 bases; nucleotides not matched to a gene: 7. The germline gives CDR1 SGHDN, CDR2 FVKESK. For the CDR3, the DNA is TGTGCCAGCAGCCCCGAGCGGGAGAGGCACGAGCAGTACTTC. Its translation is CASSPERERHEQYF.

This chain uses TRBV6-1 with TRBJ1-5, with D uncertain. V shed 1 base and J shed 0 bases, with 10 bases lying between them. The V gene's germline CDR1 is MNHNS and CDR2 SASEGT. The CDR3 spans 16 residues. This chain's CDR3 is CASSEVDSYSNQPQHF. The CDR3 bases are TGTGCCAGCAGTGAAGTAGACTCTTATAGCAATCAGCCCCAGCATTTT.